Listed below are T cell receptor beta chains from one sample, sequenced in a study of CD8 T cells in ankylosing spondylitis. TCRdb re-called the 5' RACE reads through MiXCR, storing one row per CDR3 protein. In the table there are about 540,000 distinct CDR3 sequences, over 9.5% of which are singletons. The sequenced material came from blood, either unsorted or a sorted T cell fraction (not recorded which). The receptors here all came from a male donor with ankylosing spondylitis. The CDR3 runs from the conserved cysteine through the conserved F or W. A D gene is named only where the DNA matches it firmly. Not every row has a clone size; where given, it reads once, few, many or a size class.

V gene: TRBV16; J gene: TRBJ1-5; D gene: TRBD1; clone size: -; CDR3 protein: CASSQSRGLVQPQHF; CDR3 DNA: TGTGCCAGCAGCCAATCCAGGGGGCTAGTTCAGCCCCAGCATTTT
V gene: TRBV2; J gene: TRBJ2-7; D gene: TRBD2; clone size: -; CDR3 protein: CASSTTSGSGYEQYF; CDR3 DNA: TGTGCCAGCAGTACGACTAGCGGGAGCGGCTACGAGCAGTACTTC
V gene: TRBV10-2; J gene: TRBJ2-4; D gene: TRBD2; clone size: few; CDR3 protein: CASSELTGGKNIQYF; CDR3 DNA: TGCGCCAGCAGTGAGCTCACGGGGGGCAAAAACATTCAGTACTTC
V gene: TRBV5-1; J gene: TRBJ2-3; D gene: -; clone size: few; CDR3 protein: CASSSGTARTDTQYF; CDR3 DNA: TGCGCCAGCAGCTCCGGGACGGCCCGCACAGATACGCAGTATTTT
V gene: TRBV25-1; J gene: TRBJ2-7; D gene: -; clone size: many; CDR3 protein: CASSPTGRNSYEQYF; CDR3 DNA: TGTGCCAGCAGCCCGACAGGCCGTAACTCCTACGAGCAGTACTTC
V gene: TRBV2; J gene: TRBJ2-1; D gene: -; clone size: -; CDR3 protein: CASSETGLNNEQFF; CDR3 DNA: TGTGCCAGCAGTGAAACGGGGTTGAACAATGAGCAGTTCTTC
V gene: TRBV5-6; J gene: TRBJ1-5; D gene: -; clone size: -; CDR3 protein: CASSLRTPSNQPQHF; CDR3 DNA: TGTGCCAGCAGCTTGCGGACACCTAGCAATCAGCCCCAGCATTTT
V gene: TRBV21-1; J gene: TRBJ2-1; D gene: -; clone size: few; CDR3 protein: CASSTLVGDREVHEQFF; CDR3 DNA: TGTGCCAGCAGCACCCTTGTAGGGGACAGGGAAGTCCATGAGCAGTTCTTC
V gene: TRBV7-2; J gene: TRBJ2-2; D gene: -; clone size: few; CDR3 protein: CASSLRAGADTGELFF; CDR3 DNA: TGTGCCAGCAGCTTACGGGCGGGGGCGGACACCGGGGAGCTGTTTTTT
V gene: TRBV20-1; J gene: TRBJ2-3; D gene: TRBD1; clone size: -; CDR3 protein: CSAPPGTGVPDTQYF; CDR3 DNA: TGCAGTGCTCCTCCCGGGACAGGGGTCCCAGATACGCAGTATTTT
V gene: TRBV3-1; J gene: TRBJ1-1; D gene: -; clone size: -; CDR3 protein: CASSQDLQGHTEAFF; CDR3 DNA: TGTGCCAGCAGCCAAGATTTACAAGGTCACACTGAAGCTTTCTTT
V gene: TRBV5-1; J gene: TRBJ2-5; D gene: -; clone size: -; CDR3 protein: CASSLRIQETQYF; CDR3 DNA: TGCGCCAGCAGCTTACGGATTCAAGAGACCCAGTACTTC
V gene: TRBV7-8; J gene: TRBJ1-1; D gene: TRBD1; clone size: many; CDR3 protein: CASSLRDRLMNTEAFF; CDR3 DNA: TGTGCCAGCAGCCTACGGGACAGGCTGATGAACACTGAAGCTTTCTTT
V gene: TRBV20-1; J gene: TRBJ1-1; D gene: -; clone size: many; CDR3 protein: CSARRLGPMFMNTEAFF; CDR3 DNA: TGCAGTGCCCGCCGGTTAGGACCGATGTTTATGAACACTGAAGCTTTCTTT
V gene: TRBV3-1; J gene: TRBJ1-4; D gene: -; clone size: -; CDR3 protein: CASSQNGGWGEKLFF; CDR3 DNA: TGTGCCAGCAGCCAAAACGGAGGGTGGGGTGAAAAACTGTTTTTT
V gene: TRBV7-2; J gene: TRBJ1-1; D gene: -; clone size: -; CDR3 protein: CASSLRLVVGNTEAFF; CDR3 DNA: TGTGCCAGCAGCCTTCGTCTCGTGGTGGGTAACACTGAAGCTTTCTTT
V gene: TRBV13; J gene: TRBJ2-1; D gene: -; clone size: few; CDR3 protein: CASSSPNIPGGHNEQFF; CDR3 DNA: TGTGCCAGCAGCTCGCCCAATATCCCAGGGGGGCACAATGAGCAGTTCTTC
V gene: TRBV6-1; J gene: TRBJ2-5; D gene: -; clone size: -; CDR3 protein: CASNQRVGEETQYF; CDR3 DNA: TGTGCCAGCAACCAAAGGGTGGGGGAAGAGACCCAGTACTTC
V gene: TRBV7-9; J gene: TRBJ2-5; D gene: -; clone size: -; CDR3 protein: CASSLAGSGQETQYF; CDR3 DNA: TGTGCCAGCAGCTTAGCGGGAAGCGGCCAAGAGACCCAGTACTTC
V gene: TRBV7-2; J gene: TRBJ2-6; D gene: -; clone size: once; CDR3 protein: CASSFAAGPGANVLTF; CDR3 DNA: TGTGCCAGCAGCTTTGCGGCAGGACCTGGGGCCAACGTCCTGACTTTC
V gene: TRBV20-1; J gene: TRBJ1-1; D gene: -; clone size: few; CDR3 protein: CSAPPPPTGTVNTEAFF; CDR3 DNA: TGCAGTGCTCCTCCCCCCCCGACCGGGACCGTGAACACTGAAGCTTTCTTT
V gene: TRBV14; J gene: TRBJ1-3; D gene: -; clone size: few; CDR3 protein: CASSQVGGLSGNTIYF; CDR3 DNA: TGTGCCAGCAGCCAAGTGGGGGGACTTTCTGGAAACACCATATATTTT
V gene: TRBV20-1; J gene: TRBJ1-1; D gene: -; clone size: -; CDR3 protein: CSAKTGSYTEAFF; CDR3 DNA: TGCAGTGCTAAGACAGGATCCTACACTGAAGCTTTCTTT
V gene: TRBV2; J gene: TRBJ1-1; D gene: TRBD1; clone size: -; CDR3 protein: CASTPGQGAANTEAFF; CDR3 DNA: TGTGCCAGCACTCCGGGACAGGGGGCGGCGAACACTGAAGCTTTCTTT
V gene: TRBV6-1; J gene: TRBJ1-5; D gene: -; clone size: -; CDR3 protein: CASSVGVSSNQPQHF; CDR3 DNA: TGTGCCAGCAGTGTCGGGGTCTCTAGCAATCAGCCCCAGCATTTT
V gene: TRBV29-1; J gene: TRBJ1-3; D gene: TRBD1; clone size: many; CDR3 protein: CSAEQGISGNTIYF; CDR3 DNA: TGCAGCGCCGAACAGGGGATCTCTGGAAACACCATATATTTT
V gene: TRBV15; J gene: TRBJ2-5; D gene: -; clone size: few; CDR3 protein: CATSRDLHLYQETQYF; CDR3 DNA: TGTGCCACCAGCAGAGATTTACACCTGTACCAAGAGACCCAGTACTTC
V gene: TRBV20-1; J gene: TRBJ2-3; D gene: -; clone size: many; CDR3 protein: CSARDPRGDTQYF; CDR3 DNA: TGCAGTGCTAGAGACCCGCGCGGGGATACGCAGTATTTT
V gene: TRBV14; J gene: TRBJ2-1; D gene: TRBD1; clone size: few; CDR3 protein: CASSHRGQRTEQFF; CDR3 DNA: TGTGCCAGCAGCCACCGGGGACAGAGAACTGAGCAGTTCTTC
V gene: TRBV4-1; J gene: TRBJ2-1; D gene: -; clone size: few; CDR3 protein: CASSQSLVTNEQFF; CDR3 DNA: TGCGCCAGCAGCCAAAGCCTAGTTACGAATGAGCAGTTCTTC
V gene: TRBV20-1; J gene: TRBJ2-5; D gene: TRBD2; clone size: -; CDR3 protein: CSARASGAQETQYF; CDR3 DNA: TGCAGTGCTAGAGCTAGCGGCGCCCAAGAGACCCAGTACTTC
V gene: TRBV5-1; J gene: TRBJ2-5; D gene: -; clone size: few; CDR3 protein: CASSWTGVQETQYF; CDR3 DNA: TGCGCCAGCAGCTGGACCGGAGTCCAAGAGACCCAGTACTTC
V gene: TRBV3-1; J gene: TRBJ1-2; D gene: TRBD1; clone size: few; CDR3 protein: CASSQEGPGQGNYGYTF; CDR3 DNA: TGTGCCAGCAGCCAAGAAGGCCCCGGACAGGGAAACTATGGCTACACCTTC
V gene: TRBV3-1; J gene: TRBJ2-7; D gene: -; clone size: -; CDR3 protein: CASSQPGRASEQYF; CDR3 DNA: TGTGCCAGCAGCCAACCTGGACGGGCATCCGAGCAGTACTTC
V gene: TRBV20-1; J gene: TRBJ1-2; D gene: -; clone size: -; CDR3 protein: CSAYLGGEGGYGYTF; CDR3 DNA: TGCAGTGCTTATCTGGGGGGGGAAGGCGGCTATGGCTACACCTTC
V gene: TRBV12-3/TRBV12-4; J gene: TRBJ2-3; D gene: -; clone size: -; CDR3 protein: CASSLDRRGDTQYF; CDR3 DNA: TGTGCCAGCAGTTTGGACAGGCGGGGAGATACGCAGTATTTT
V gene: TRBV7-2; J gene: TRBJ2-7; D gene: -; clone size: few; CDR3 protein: CASSLGSDPYEQYF; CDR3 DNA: TGTGCCAGCAGCTTAGGGTCGGACCCCTACGAGCAGTACTTC
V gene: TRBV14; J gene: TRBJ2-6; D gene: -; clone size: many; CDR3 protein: CASSQLEGYGANVLTF; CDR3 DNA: TGTGCCAGCAGCCAACTCGAGGGCTATGGGGCCAACGTCCTGACTTTC
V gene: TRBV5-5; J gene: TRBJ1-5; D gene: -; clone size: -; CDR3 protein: CASMEGIRNQPQHF; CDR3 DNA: TGTGCCAGCATGGAAGGAATCCGGAATCAGCCCCAGCATTTT
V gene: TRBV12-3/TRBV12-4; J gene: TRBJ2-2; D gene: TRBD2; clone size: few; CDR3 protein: CASSKAGGGGELFF; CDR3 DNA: TGTGCCAGCAGCAAAGCGGGAGGCGGGGGGGAGCTGTTTTTT
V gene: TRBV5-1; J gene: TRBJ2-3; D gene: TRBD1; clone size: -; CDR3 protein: CASSPDPDRAVGYF; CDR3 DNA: TGCGCCAGCAGCCCCGACCCCGACAGGGCGGTCGGATATTTT
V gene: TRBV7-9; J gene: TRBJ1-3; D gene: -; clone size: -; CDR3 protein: CASSWDVTGNTIYF; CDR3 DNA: TGTGCCAGCAGCTGGGACGTAACTGGAAACACCATATATTTT
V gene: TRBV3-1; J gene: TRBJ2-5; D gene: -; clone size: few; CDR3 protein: CASGYREETQYF; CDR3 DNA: TGTGCCAGCGGCTACAGGGAGGAGACCCAGTACTTC
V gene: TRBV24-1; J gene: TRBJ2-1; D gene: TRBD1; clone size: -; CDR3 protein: CATSDLSDRVNEQFF; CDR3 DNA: TGTGCCACCAGTGATTTGTCGGACAGGGTAAATGAGCAGTTCTTC
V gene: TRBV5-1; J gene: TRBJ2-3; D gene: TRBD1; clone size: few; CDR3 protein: CASRDRGRDVTDTQYF; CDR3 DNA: TGCGCCAGCAGGGACAGGGGGCGCGATGTCACAGATACGCAGTATTTT
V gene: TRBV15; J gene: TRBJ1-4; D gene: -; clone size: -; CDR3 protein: CATSRGVSEKLFF; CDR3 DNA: TGTGCCACCAGCAGAGGAGTTAGTGAAAAACTGTTTTTT
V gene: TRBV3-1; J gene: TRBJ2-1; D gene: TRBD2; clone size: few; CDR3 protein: CASSPPGLAGVEQFF; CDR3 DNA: TGTGCCAGCAGCCCACCGGGACTAGCGGGAGTAGAGCAGTTCTTC
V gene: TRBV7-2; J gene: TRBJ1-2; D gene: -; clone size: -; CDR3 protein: CASSSPPAHYGYTF; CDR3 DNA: TGTGCCAGCAGCTCCCCGCCGGCTCACTATGGCTACACCTTC
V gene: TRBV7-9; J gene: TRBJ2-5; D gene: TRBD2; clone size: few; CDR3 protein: CASSLVAGGGETQYF; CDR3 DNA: TGTGCCAGCAGCTTAGTCGCGGGAGGCGGTGAGACCCAGTACTTC